Described below is a single TCR beta chain sequence and its context. The germline V and J ends were trimmed by 1 base and 2 bases, with 12 bases remaining between them. The CDR3 has 15 residues. Germline values: CDR1 GTSNPN, CDR2 SVGIG (reference sequence). The sample comes from a study of T cell changes during pregnancy in multiple sclerosis. Some clones are missing from TCRdb's copy, which holds only in-frame ones; the method was immunoSEQ multiplex PCR. Among 66,000 or so clones listed, 90% were seen once. This TCR derives from a female donor in good health, enrolled as a control in a pregnancy study. Sequenced material: peripheral blood, taken in the first trimester of pregnancy. This rearrangement joins TRBV30 to TRBJ1-3, with unresolved D. CDR3 bases: TGTGCCTGGAGTGAACGGAGGGAGCCTGGAAACACCATATATTTT. It codes for CAWSERREPGNTIYF.